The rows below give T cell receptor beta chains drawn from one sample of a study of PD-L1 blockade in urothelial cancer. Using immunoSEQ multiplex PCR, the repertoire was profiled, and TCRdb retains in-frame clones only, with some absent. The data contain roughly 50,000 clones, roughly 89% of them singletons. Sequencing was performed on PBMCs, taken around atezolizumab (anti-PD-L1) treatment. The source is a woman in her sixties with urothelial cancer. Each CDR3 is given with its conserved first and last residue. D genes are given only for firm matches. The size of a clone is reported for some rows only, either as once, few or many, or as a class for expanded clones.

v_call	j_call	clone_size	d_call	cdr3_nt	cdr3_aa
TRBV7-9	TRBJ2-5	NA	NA	TGTGCCAGCAGCTTCTTAGCCGTAGAGACCCAGTACTTC	CASSFLAVETQYF
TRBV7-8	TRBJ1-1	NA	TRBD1	TGTGCCAGCAGCTCGGGACAGCGGAATGAAGCTTTCTTT	CASSSGQRNEAFF
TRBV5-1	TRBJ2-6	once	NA	TGCGCCAGCAGCTTGGCAGGGTCCCTCTCTGGGGCCAACGTCCTGACTTTC	CASSLAGSLSGANVLTF
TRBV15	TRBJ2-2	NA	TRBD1	TGTGCCACCAGCAGAGACCGGACAGGGGCGAACACCGGGGAGCTGTTTTTT	CATSRDRTGANTGELFF
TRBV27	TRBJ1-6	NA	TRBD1	TGTGCCAGCAGTTTGGACAGGCCAGAAAATTCACCCCTCCACTTT	CASSLDRPENSPLHF
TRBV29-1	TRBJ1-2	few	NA	TGCAGCGTTAGCGAGGGGGATGGCTACACCTTC	CSVSEGDGYTF
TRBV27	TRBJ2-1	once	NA	TGTGCCAGCAGTGGCCTAGCCCCCAGCTCCTACAATGAGCAGTTCTTC	CASSGLAPSSYNEQFF
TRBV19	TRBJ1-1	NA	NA	TGTGCCAGTTCGAGGGCGTACCGTGAAGCTTTCTTT	CASSRAYREAFF
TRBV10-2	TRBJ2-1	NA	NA	TGCGCCAGCAGCGAGGACAGCTCCTACAATGAGCAGTTCTTC	CASSEDSSYNEQFF
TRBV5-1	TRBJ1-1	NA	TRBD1	TGCGCCAGCAGCCGAGGACAGGGGAACACTGAAGCTTTCTTT	CASSRGQGNTEAFF
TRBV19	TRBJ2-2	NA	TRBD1	TGTGCCAGTAGCCGGACAGGGACGGCCGGGGAGCTGTTTTTT	CASSRTGTAGELFF
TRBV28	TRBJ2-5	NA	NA	TGTGCCAGCAGAACTGGTAGCGAGACCCAGTACTTC	CASRTGSETQYF
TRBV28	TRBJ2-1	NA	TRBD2	TGTGCCAGCCGTGAGGTAACCCGACTAGCGGGAGGGATTGAGCAGTTCTTC	CASREVTRLAGGIEQFF
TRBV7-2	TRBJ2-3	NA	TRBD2	TGTGCCAGCAGCTTAGTAGCGGGAGACGGGACAGATACGCAGTATTTT	CASSLVAGDGTDTQYF
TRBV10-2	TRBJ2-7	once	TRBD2	TGCGCCAGCAGTGTTAGCGGGAGGGAGCAGTACTTC	CASSVSGREQYF
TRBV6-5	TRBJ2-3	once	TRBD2	TGTGCCAGCAGTTACTCCCGGGGGGGAGATACGCAGTATTTT	CASSYSRGGDTQYF
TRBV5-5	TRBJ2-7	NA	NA	TGTGCCAGCAGCTTAAGAGGCCCCAGCTCCTACGAGCAGTACTTC	CASSLRGPSSYEQYF
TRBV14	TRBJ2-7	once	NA	TGTGCCAGCAGCCAAGGCTTTCTTGGGGGGGAGCAGTACTTC	CASSQGFLGGEQYF
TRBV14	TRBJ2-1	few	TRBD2	TGTGCCAGCAGCCCCCTAGCGGGGTTTAATGAGCAGTTCTTC	CASSPLAGFNEQFF
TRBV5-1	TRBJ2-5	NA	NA	TGCGCCAGCAGCTTTCGGCAAGAGACCCAGTACTTC	CASSFRQETQYF
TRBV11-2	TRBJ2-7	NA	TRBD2	TGTGCCAGCAGCTTTTTTGGTGGTGGCGCGGGAGATTCTCACGAGCAGTACTTC	CASSFFGGGAGDSHEQYF
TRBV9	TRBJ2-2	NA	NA	TGTGCCAGCTGTCCTCGCACCGGGGAGCTGTTTTTT	CASCPRTGELFF
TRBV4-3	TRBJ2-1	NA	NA	TGCGCCAGCAGCCAGGCGACAGTTTACAATGAGCAGTTCTTC	CASSQATVYNEQFF
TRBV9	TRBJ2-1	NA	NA	TGTGCCAGCAGCGTGGGGGGGGCAGCTCACAATGAGCAGTTCTTC	CASSVGGAAHNEQFF
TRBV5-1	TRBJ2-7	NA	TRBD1	TGCGCCAGCAGCCGTTGGGACGGACAGGGGTTTAACTACGAGCAGTACTTC	CASSRWDGQGFNYEQYF
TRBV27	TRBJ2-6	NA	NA	TGTGCCAGCAGTTTACAGGGTAACCTGTTCGGAGCCTTAAGCTCTGGGGCCAACGTCCTGACTTTC	CASSLQGNLFGALSSGANVLTF
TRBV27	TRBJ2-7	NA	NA	TGTGCCAGCAGTCCAAAGCGGGCCCGGAGGGAGCAGTACTTC	CASSPKRARREQYF
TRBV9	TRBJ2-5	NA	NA	TGTGCCAGCAGCGTAGCCGAGGAGACCCAGTACTTC	CASSVAEETQYF
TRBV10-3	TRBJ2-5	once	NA	TGTGCCATCAGTGTAGGGGGCCAAGAGACCCAGTACTTC	CAISVGGQETQYF
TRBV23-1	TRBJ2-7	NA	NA	TGCGCCAGCAACCAACCTCCCGCGGGAAAAGAGCAGTACTTC	CASNQPPAGKEQYF
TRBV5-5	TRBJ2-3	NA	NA	TGTGCCAGCAGCACGGACAAGTACGGCACAGATACGCAGTATTTT	CASSTDKYGTDTQYF
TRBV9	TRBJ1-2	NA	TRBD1	TGTGCCAGCAGCGCCGGACAGGGATCTAACTATGGCTACACCTTC	CASSAGQGSNYGYTF
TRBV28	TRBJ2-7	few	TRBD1	TGTGCCAGCATTAAAGGGGGCCAGTTGTACGAGCAGTACTTC	CASIKGGQLYEQYF
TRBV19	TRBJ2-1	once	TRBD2	TGTGCCAGTACCCAAGCGGGAGGTTCCTACAATGAGCAGTTCTTC	CASTQAGGSYNEQFF
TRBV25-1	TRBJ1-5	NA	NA	TGTGCCAGCAGTCCCACTTTGGGCGATCAGCCCCAGCATTTT	CASSPTLGDQPQHF
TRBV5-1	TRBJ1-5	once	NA	TGCGCCAGCAGCTCATCGACAGGAAAGGGCCCATATAGCAATCAGCCCCAGCATTTT	CASSSSTGKGPYSNQPQHF
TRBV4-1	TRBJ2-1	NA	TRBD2	TGCGCCAGCAGCCAAGAGGGGGGGGCTAGCGGGCTTTACAATGAGCAGTTCTTC	CASSQEGGASGLYNEQFF
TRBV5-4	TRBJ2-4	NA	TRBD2	TGTGCCAGCAGCTTAGCGGGGGGGCCCCAAAACATTCAGTACTTC	CASSLAGGPQNIQYF
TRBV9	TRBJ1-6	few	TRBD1	TGTGCCAGCAGCCCTAGCGGACAGGGGAGCGGTACACCCCTCCACTTT	CASSPSGQGSGTPLHF
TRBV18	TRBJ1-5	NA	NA	TGTGCCAGCTCAGAGATTCGACAGGATAGCAATCAGCCCCAGCATTTT	CASSEIRQDSNQPQHF
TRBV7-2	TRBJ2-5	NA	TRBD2	TGTGCCAGCAGCTCCGCCCCTCCGGGAGGGAGCGAGACCCAGTACTTC	CASSSAPPGGSETQYF
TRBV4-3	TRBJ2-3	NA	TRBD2	TGCGCCAGCAGCCAAGATGGGGCTAGCGGGCACACAGATACGCAGTATTTT	CASSQDGASGHTDTQYF
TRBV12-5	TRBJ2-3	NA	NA	TGTGCTAGTGGTCGGAGCACAGATACGCAGTATTTT	CASGRSTDTQYF
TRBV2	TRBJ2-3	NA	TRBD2	TGTGCCAGCAGTGGACTAGCGGGAGTGGGTACAGATACGCAGTATTTT	CASSGLAGVGTDTQYF
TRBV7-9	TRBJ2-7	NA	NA	TGTGCCAGCAGCCCGCACGGACAGAGAGGCTACGAGCAGTACTTC	CASSPHGQRGYEQYF
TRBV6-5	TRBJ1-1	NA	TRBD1	TGTGCCAGCAGTAATGGACAGGGTGGGACTGAAGCTTTCTTT	CASSNGQGGTEAFF
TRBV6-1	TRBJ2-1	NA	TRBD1	TGTGCCAGCAGAAGGACAGGGGGCTACAATGAGCAGTTCTTC	CASRRTGGYNEQFF
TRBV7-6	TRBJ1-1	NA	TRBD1	TGTGCCAGCAGCTTAGCGGACAGGGGCGGAAGGACTGAAGCTTTCTTT	CASSLADRGGRTEAFF
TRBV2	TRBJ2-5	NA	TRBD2	TGTGCCAGCAGTGAATGGACTAGCGGGAGCCGAGAGACCCAGTACTTC	CASSEWTSGSRETQYF
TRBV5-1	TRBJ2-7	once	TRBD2	TGCGCCAGCAGCTTTGCGTCTAGCGGGAGGTCGGAGTACTTC	CASSFASSGRSEYF
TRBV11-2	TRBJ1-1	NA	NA	TGTGCCAGCAGCCGCCCGGTGGGAGGCCCTAACACTGAAGCTTTCTTT	CASSRPVGGPNTEAFF
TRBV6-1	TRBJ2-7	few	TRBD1	TGTGCCAGCAGCCCCGGGACAGGGGTCTACGAGCAGTACTTC	CASSPGTGVYEQYF
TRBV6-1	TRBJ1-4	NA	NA	TGTGCCAGCAGTGAGGGGCTGGGGACTAATGAAAAACTGTTTTTT	CASSEGLGTNEKLFF
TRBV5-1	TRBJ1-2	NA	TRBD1	TGCGCCAGCAGCCTGGACGATTTGACAGGGAGGTCCTATGGCTACACCTTC	CASSLDDLTGRSYGYTF
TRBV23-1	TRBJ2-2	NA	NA	TGCGCCAGCAGTCAATCCTTTCGGGGATATACCGGGGAGCTGTTTTTT	CASSQSFRGYTGELFF